This is a list of T cell receptor beta chains from one sample in a study of T cell repertoires in cytomegalovirus infection. Their antigens remain unidentified. TCRdb fed the reads into MiXCR, producing one record per CDR3 protein. The sample has fewer than 900,000 distinct CDR3 sequences, about 28% seen once. The source was cultured CD8+ T cells from PBMCs, collected from culture after CMV antigen stimulation. These receptor sequences come from a human donor in good health (CMV status not recorded). Some clones in this sample may be carry-over from other donors' samples. CDR3s include the opening cysteine and the closing phenylalanine or tryptophan. The D gene is left open where the match is weak. Size is omitted from some rows. Given values are once, few, many or a class for expanded clones.

TRBJ1-4,TRBV18,-,TRBD1,CASSPPTGVREKLFF,TGTGCCAGCTCACCACCCACAGGGGTTCGGGAAAAACTGTTTTTT
TRBJ1-2,TRBV29-1,-,-,CSTVLWNINYGYTF,TGCAGCACCGTACTGTGGAACATAAACTATGGCTACACCTTC
TRBJ1-1,TRBV2,-,TRBD1,CASGKDRGPNTEAFF,TGTGCCAGCGGCAAGGACAGGGGACCGAACACTGAAGCTTTCTTT
TRBJ2-1,TRBV4-2,few,-,CASSQVQGDGNEQFF,TGTGCCAGCAGCCAAGTTCAAGGGGACGGGAATGAGCAGTTCTTC
TRBJ2-1,TRBV6-5,few,-,CATCGTYNEQFF,TGTGCCACCTGTGGAACCTACAATGAGCAGTTCTTC
TRBJ1-5,TRBV18,-,-,CASSPYRDFNQPQHF,TGTGCCAGCTCACCTTACAGGGACTTCAATCAGCCCCAGCATTTT
TRBJ2-7,TRBV5-1,-,TRBD2,CASSPGGFSSYEQYF,TGCGCCAGCAGCCCGGGAGGTTTCAGCTCCTACGAGCAGTACTTC
TRBJ2-2,TRBV7-2,few,-,CASSLAPVPGPRMGGELFF,TGTGCCAGCAGCTTAGCCCCAGTACCGGGCCCCAGGATGGGCGGGGAGCTGTTTTTT
TRBJ1-2,TRBV19,-,-,CASSINRDLTF,TGTGCCAGTAGTATAAACCGGGACCTCACCTTC
TRBJ1-1,TRBV28,few,-,CASSTPWGDTEAFF,TGTGCCAGCAGTACCCCCTGGGGGGACACTGAAGCTTTCTTT
TRBJ2-3,TRBV29-1,-,TRBD2,CSVEDRTGAVWTSGGGTDTQYF,TGCAGCGTTGAAGATCGAACTGGGGCGGTCTGGACTAGCGGGGGGGGCACAGATACGCAGTATTTT
TRBJ1-1,TRBV12-3/TRBV12-4,many,-,CASSSHGVNTEAFF,TGTGCCAGCAGTTCCCATGGGGTGAACACTGAAGCTTTCTTT
TRBJ2-3,TRBV6-6,few,TRBD1,CASSSSSGTGEDTQYF,TGTGCCAGCAGTTCCAGTTCCGGGACAGGAGAAGATACGCAGTATTTT
TRBJ2-7,TRBV19,-,-,CASSIGGAREQYF,TGTGCCAGTAGTATTGGGGGGGCGAGGGAGCAGTACTTC
TRBJ1-6,TRBV7-6,many,-,CASSLKWGAAPNSPLHF,TGTGCCAGCAGCTTAAAATGGGGGGCGGCACCCAATTCACCCCTCCACTTT
TRBJ2-1,TRBV13,few,-,CATRGTEGSFNEQFF,TGTGCCACCCGAGGGACGGAGGGGAGCTTCAATGAGCAGTTCTTC
TRBJ1-6,TRBV6-5,-,-,CASSYSVVQSYNSPLHF,TGTGCCAGCAGTTACTCTGTAGTACAGTCCTATAATTCACCCCTCCACTTT
TRBJ1-2,TRBV2,-,-,CAIMMSFGTRRDGYTF,TGTGCCATCATGATGAGCTTTGGGACCAGACGGGATGGCTACACCTTC
TRBJ2-5,TRBV19,few,-,CASSAGYQETQYF,TGTGCCAGTAGTGCGGGGTACCAAGAGACCCAGTACTTC
TRBJ1-2,TRBV18,few,TRBD1,CASSPGDSPLYGYTF,TGTGCCAGCTCACCGGGGGACAGCCCTCTCTATGGCTACACCTTC
TRBJ1-4,TRBV10-3,-,-,CAISSPESEEKLFF,TGTGCCATCAGCTCGCCAGAGTCGGAAGAAAAACTGTTTTTT
TRBJ2-3,TRBV15,-,-,CATSREGSKSTDTQYF,TGTGCCACCAGCAGAGAGGGCAGCAAGAGCACAGATACGCAGTATTTT
TRBJ2-3,TRBV9,few,-,CASSVPQGASGERDTQYF,TGTGCCAGCAGCGTCCCCCAGGGGGCTAGCGGCGAAAGGGATACGCAGTATTTT
TRBJ2-5,TRBV7-6,few,TRBD2,CASSSRTSGAETQYF,TGTGCCAGCAGCTCCCGGACTAGCGGGGCAGAGACCCAGTACTTC
TRBJ2-1,TRBV7-8,many,-,CASSKTYNEQFF,TGTGCCAGCAGCAAGACCTACAATGAGCAGTTCTTC
TRBJ2-1,TRBV27,few,TRBD2,CASSSSGGWNEQFF,TGTGCCAGCAGTTCAAGCGGGGGATGGAATGAGCAGTTCTTC
TRBJ1-2,TRBV27,few,-,CASSLSGATQGPNYGYTF,TGTGCCAGCAGTTTAAGTGGGGCGACACAAGGGCCAAACTATGGCTACACCTTC
TRBJ1-2,TRBV12-5,-,TRBD1,CASGSVPPGTGEFLDYGYTF,TGTGCTAGTGGTTCCGTACCCCCCGGGACAGGGGAGTTTTTGGACTATGGCTACACCTTC
TRBJ1-1,TRBV7-6,few,-,CASSLSPPDRPGTEAFF,TGTGCCAGCAGCTTATCCCCGCCCGACAGGCCGGGGACTGAAGCTTTCTTT